These T cell receptor beta chains were read from a single sample in a study of T cells in Graves' hyperthyroidism and ophthalmopathy. From the multiplex PCR reads, TCRdb called clonotypes with MiXCR, one entry per CDR3 protein. The sample includes about 200,000 distinct CDR3 sequences, roughly 17% of them seen just once. Specimen: blood. Every receptor here comes from a woman in her fifties or sixties with Graves' hyperthyroidism. CDR3s include the opening cysteine and the closing phenylalanine or tryptophan. A D gene is named only where the DNA matches it firmly. A clone size is listed for some rows: how often the clone was seen (once, few, many), or a class if it is expanded.

clone_size: .; v_call: TRBV12-3/TRBV12-4; d_call: TRBD2; j_call: TRBJ2-7; cdr3_aa: CASSSGLDFSEQYF; cdr3_nt: TGTGCCAGCAGTTCCGGACTAGACTTTTCCGAGCAGTACTTC
clone_size: many; v_call: TRBV18; d_call: .; j_call: TRBJ2-3; cdr3_aa: CASSNLRGGTDTQYF; cdr3_nt: TGTGCCAGCTCAAATCTACGAGGGGGCACAGATACGCAGTATTTT
clone_size: few; v_call: TRBV27; d_call: .; j_call: TRBJ2-1; cdr3_aa: CASTRGGLSSYNEQFF; cdr3_nt: TGTGCCAGCACCCGGGGCGGACTTAGCTCCTACAATGAGCAGTTCTTC
clone_size: many; v_call: TRBV28; d_call: .; j_call: TRBJ1-1; cdr3_aa: CASVLSGTEAFF; cdr3_nt: TGTGCCAGCGTGCTAAGTGGCACTGAAGCTTTCTTT
clone_size: many; v_call: TRBV2; d_call: .; j_call: TRBJ1-4; cdr3_aa: CASSRVATNEKLFF; cdr3_nt: TGTGCCAGCAGCAGAGTTGCAACTAATGAAAAACTGTTTTTT
clone_size: many; v_call: TRBV18; d_call: .; j_call: TRBJ2-3; cdr3_aa: CASSPSSTDTQYF; cdr3_nt: TGTGCCAGCTCACCAAGCTCCACAGATACGCAGTATTTT
clone_size: .; v_call: TRBV20-1; d_call: TRBD2; j_call: TRBJ2-7; cdr3_aa: CSACPSGHNSYEQYF; cdr3_nt: TGCAGTGCTTGCCCTAGCGGGCATAATTCCTACGAGCAGTACTTC
clone_size: few; v_call: TRBV6-2/TRBV6-3; d_call: TRBD2; j_call: TRBJ2-1; cdr3_aa: CASSYLSGRAGNEQFF; cdr3_nt: TGTGCCAGCAGTTACCTTAGCGGGAGGGCCGGGAATGAGCAGTTCTTC
clone_size: many; v_call: TRBV7-9; d_call: .; j_call: TRBJ2-1; cdr3_aa: CASSLAQGYLGEQFF; cdr3_nt: TGTGCCAGCAGCTTAGCGCAAGGCTACCTTGGGGAGCAGTTCTTC
clone_size: many; v_call: TRBV6-1; d_call: .; j_call: TRBJ2-7; cdr3_aa: CASSDRAGSYEQYF; cdr3_nt: TGTGCCAGCAGTGATAGGGCAGGGTCCTACGAGCAGTACTTC
clone_size: .; v_call: TRBV20-1; d_call: .; j_call: TRBJ2-1; cdr3_aa: CSARESISYNEQFF; cdr3_nt: TGCAGTGCTAGAGAGTCGATCTCCTACAATGAGCAGTTCTTC
clone_size: many; v_call: TRBV13; d_call: .; j_call: TRBJ1-2; cdr3_aa: CASSTRMRGDYGYTF; cdr3_nt: TGTGCCAGCAGCACGCGGATGAGGGGGGACTATGGCTACACCTTC
clone_size: .; v_call: TRBV2; d_call: TRBD1; j_call: TRBJ1-1; cdr3_aa: CASRDRGLEAFF; cdr3_nt: TGTGCCAGCCGGGACAGGGGGCTTGAAGCTTTCTTT
clone_size: .; v_call: TRBV30; d_call: TRBD2; j_call: TRBJ2-3; cdr3_aa: CAWSVPASGHTDTQYF; cdr3_nt: TGTGCCTGGAGTGTACCGGCTAGCGGGCACACAGATACGCAGTATTTT
clone_size: many; v_call: TRBV5-1; d_call: .; j_call: TRBJ1-1; cdr3_aa: CASSLGVNTEAFF; cdr3_nt: TGCGCCAGCAGCTTAGGGGTGAACACTGAAGCTTTCTTT
clone_size: many; v_call: TRBV20-1; d_call: TRBD1; j_call: TRBJ2-7; cdr3_aa: CSARDINRGPPSYEQYF; cdr3_nt: TGCAGTGCTAGAGATATTAACAGGGGGCCCCCCTCCTACGAGCAGTACTTC
clone_size: few; v_call: TRBV3-1; d_call: .; j_call: TRBJ1-3; cdr3_aa: CASSQGEGTGNTIYF; cdr3_nt: TGTGCCAGCAGCCAAGGGGAGGGAACTGGAAACACCATATATTTT
clone_size: .; v_call: TRBV19; d_call: TRBD2; j_call: TRBJ2-5; cdr3_aa: CASSIIAGLSDQYF; cdr3_nt: TGTGCCAGTAGTATAATAGCGGGATTATCGGACCAGTACTTC
clone_size: .; v_call: TRBV16; d_call: .; j_call: TRBJ2-5; cdr3_aa: CASSPAGSGQTQYF; cdr3_nt: TGTGCCAGCAGCCCCGCGGGGTCCGGACAGACCCAGTACTTC
clone_size: .; v_call: TRBV28; d_call: TRBD1; j_call: TRBJ2-1; cdr3_aa: CASTQQGAGDEQFF; cdr3_nt: TGTGCCAGCACCCAACAGGGGGCCGGTGATGAGCAGTTCTTC
clone_size: few; v_call: TRBV7-9; d_call: .; j_call: TRBJ1-5; cdr3_aa: CASSLQFGTLSNQPQHF; cdr3_nt: TGTGCCAGCAGCTTACAATTTGGGACTCTTAGCAATCAGCCCCAGCATTTT
clone_size: few; v_call: TRBV2; d_call: .; j_call: TRBJ1-4; cdr3_aa: CASSGREHEKLFF; cdr3_nt: TGTGCCAGCAGTGGCAGGGAACATGAAAAACTGTTTTTT